One sample yielded the 22 T cell receptor beta chains listed below, sequenced in a study of blood T cell repertoires in COVID-19. Assay used: immunoSEQ multiplex PCR; TCRdb lists only in-frame clones, some missing. The sample carries approximately 400,000 clones, 88% recorded once. Sequencing was carried out using peripheral blood. The receptors were gathered from a woman aged 50 to 65 with COVID-19, enrolled during active disease.

V usage is TRBV10-2 and J usage is TRBJ1-1; D gene uncertain. CDR1 and CDR2 from the germline V gene are WSHSY and SAAADI. This CDR3 region has 13 residues. The germline V and J ends were trimmed by 5 bases and 5 bases, with 12 bases remaining between them. This chain's CDR3 is CASSPTLRTEAFF. Here the CDR3 DNA reads TGCGCCAGCAGTCCGACACTCAGAACTGAAGCTTTCTTT.

The V gene is TRBV7-9, the J gene TRBJ1-5; no clear D gene. With 4 bases removed from V and 3 bases from J, the gap between germline ends came to 7 bases. The CDR3 contains 13 residues. Germline V gene lookup returns CDR1 SEHNR and CDR2 FQNEAQ (reference sequence). The CDR3 here is CASSSRDNQPQHF. In nucleotides, the CDR3 is TGTGCCAGCAGCTCCCGGGACAATCAGCCCCAGCATTTT. The variable domain in full, with the rest retrieved from reference TRBV7-9 and TRBJ1-5, is DTGVSQNPRHKITKRGQNVTFRCDPISEHNRLYWYRQTLGQGPEFLTYFQNEAQLEKSRLLSDRFSAERPKGSFSTLEIQRTEQGDSAMYLCASSSRDNQPQHFGDGTRLSIL.

This chain uses TRBV3-1 (or the pseudogene TRBV3-2) with TRBJ2-1; the match to TRBD2 covers 7 bases. Germline CDR1 and CDR2: LGHDT and YNNKEL (reference sequence). The V and J ends lost 4 bases and 5 bases, in that order; junction bases with no gene match: 14. This CDR3 has 17 residues. The CDR3 loop reads CASSLVRGGRRNNEQFF. The CDR3 region has the DNA TGTGCCAGCAGCCTCGTTAGGGGAGGGAGAAGAAACAATGAGCAGTTCTTC.

CDR3 protein: CASSHSTHEQYF. As DNA, the CDR3 is TGCGCCAGCAGCCATTCTACCCACGAGCAGTACTTC. The chain combines TRBV4-1 with TRBJ2-7; no clear D. The CDR3 totals 12 residues. Trimming took off 3 bases at V and 5 bases at J, with 8 bases between the two ends. CDR1 and CDR2 (germline): MGHRA, YSYEKL.

CDR3 loop: CAWSGAGISYEQYF. As DNA, the CDR3 is TGTGCCTGGAGTGGGGCAGGGATCTCCTACGAGCAGTACTTC. The chain uses TRBV30 and TRBJ2-7, with D perhaps TRBD1 (5 bases). Trimming removed 1 base at V and 0 bases at J, with 10 bases between. The CDR3 is 14 residues long. The germline CDR1 and CDR2 sequences are GTSNPN and SVGIG (reference sequence).

The CDR3 region has the DNA TGTGCCTGTCAGACAGTAAACATTCAGTACTTC. As protein: CACQTVNIQYF. The rearrangement joins TRBV12-3 or TRBV12-4 to TRBJ2-4, with D perhaps TRBD1 (5 bases). V gave up 11 bases and J gave up 6 bases, with 11 bases separating them. CDR3 length equals 11 residues.

V is TRBV2 and J is TRBJ2-3; 8 bases map to TRBD1. Trimming cost V 4 bases and J 5 bases; bases outside gene matches: 8. The CDR3 extends over 15 amino acids. CDR1 is SNHLY and CDR2 is FYNNEI in the germline V gene. CDR3 sequence (DNA): TGTGCCAGCAGTGCCGCAGGGGGCCCTCGAGATACGCAGTATTTT. Translating gives CASSAAGGPRDTQYF.

This rearrangement joins TRBV9 to TRBJ2-7, with TRBD2 matching 8 bases. The CDR3 runs 16 residues. Trimming removed 4 bases from V and 5 bases from J; junction bases left unmatched: 14. CDR1 and CDR2 from the germline V gene are SGDLS and YYNGEE. The CDR3: CASSPAGVAGFDEQYF. For the CDR3, the DNA is TGTGCCAGCAGCCCAGCCGGGGTAGCGGGGTTCGACGAGCAGTACTTC.

The CDR3, as DNA: TGTGCCAGCAGTGAGACCGGCGGTGACACTGAAGCTTTCTTT. The encoded protein is CASSETGGDTEAFF. The chain recombines TRBV6-1 with TRBJ1-1, with D unresolved. The germline V gene has CDR1 MNHNS and CDR2 SASEGT. This CDR3 region has 14 residues. V was pared by 3 bases and J by 3 bases, with 11 bases between.

This chain links TRBV5-1 with TRBJ1-1, with TRBD1 matching over 8 bases. The CDR3 spans 14 residues. With 5 bases clipped from V and 0 bases from J, the junction kept 3 bases outside the gene matches. CDR1 and CDR2 (germline): SGHRS, YFSETQ. CDR3 loop: CASSTGGVNTEAFF. The CDR3 coding sequence is TGCGCCAGCAGTACAGGGGGAGTGAACACTGAAGCTTTCTTT.

CDR3 sequence (DNA): TGTGCCAGCACCCGGGGGACGCGACCTCGTGAGGAGCTGTTTTTT. Its translation: CASTRGTRPREELFF. The chain recombines TRBV6-5 with TRBJ2-2; D is perhaps TRBD2 (6 bases). CDR3 size: 15 residues. The germline gives CDR1 MNHEY, CDR2 SVGAGI. V lost 7 bases and J 10 bases, leaving 22 bases between the germline ends.

In DNA, the CDR3 is TGTGCCAGCTCACCCCCTACCGGGGGCGAGCAGTACTTC. It is translated as CASSPPTGGEQYF. The rearrangement joins TRBV18 to TRBJ2-7; maybe TRBD2 (6 bases). V was clipped by 3 bases and J by 6 bases, with 12 bases between them. From germline, CDR1 is KGHSH and CDR2 LQKENI. The length of the CDR3 is 13 residues.

The rearrangement links TRBV6-5 to TRBJ2-4; unclear D gene. Germline V CDR1 and CDR2: MNHEY, SVGAGI. V shed 6 bases and J shed 2 bases, with 11 bases lying between them. The CDR3 is made up of 14 amino acids. CDR3 residues: CASSRDLSKNIQYF. The CDR3 DNA follows: TGTGCCAGCAGCCGCGATCTATCCAAAAACATTCAGTACTTC.

The chain joins TRBV3-1 (or the pseudogene TRBV3-2) to TRBJ2-1, with TRBD2 matching 7 bases. The trim removed 0 bases at V and 9 bases at J, leaving 2 bases unmatched. This CDR3 has 13 amino acids. Germline V CDR1 and CDR2: LGHDT, YNNKEL (reference sequence). The chain's CDR3 is CASSQDWGGEQFF. DNA for the CDR3: TGTGCCAGCAGCCAAGATTGGGGGGGTGAGCAGTTCTTC.

This clone was observed a few times. This chain uses TRBV2 with TRBJ1-1; no reliable D call. Per germline, CDR1 SNHLY and CDR2 FYNNEI. There are 13 residues in the CDR3. V shed 4 bases and J shed 10 bases, with 16 bases lying between them. The DNA for the CDR3 is TGTGCCAGCAGTGCTCATCGAGACATGGCAGCTTTCTTT. Its translation: CASSAHRDMAAFF. Together with reference TRBV2 and TRBJ1-1, the CDR3 gives the full variable domain: EPEVTQTPSHQVTQMGQEVILRCVPISNHLYFYWYRQILGQKVEFLVSFYNNEISEKSEIFDDQFSVERPDGSNFTLKIRSTKLEDSAMYFCASSAHRDMAAFFGQGTRLTVV.

V and J are TRBV19 and TRBJ1-2; TRBD1 might be the D (5 bases). Germline V gives CDR1 LNHDA, CDR2 SQIVND (reference sequence). There are 13 residues in the CDR3. Trimming took 5 bases from V and 8 from J, leaving 15 bases between them. CDR3 amino acids: CASSFITGDGYTF. The CDR3 bases are TGTGCCAGTAGTTTCATCACAGGAGACGGCTACACCTTC.

The rearrangement uses TRBV19 and TRBJ2-7; D is possibly TRBD2 (6 bases). The V end was cut by 3 bases, the J end by 5 bases, with 20 bases between. The CDR3 runs to 16 residues. Germline V gene data show CDR1 as LNHDA and CDR2 as SQIVND (reference sequence). The CDR3 DNA is TGTGCCAGTAGTATGGGCTCCCGGGACCGGGGGAACGAGCAGTACTTC. This translates into CASSMGSRDRGNEQYF.

The chain couples TRBV9 to TRBJ2-1; 9 bases align to TRBD2. Trimming took 2 bases from V and 7 from J; bases not matched to a gene: 10. From germline, CDR1 is SGDLS and CDR2 YYNGEE. The CDR3 spans 16 residues. In DNA, the CDR3 is TGTGCCAGCAGCGTGAGCGGGGGGTCCGAGATTAATGAGCAGTTCTTC. Amino acid sequence: CASSVSGGSEINEQFF.

J is TRBJ2-7 and V is TRBV2; weak D call: TRBD1 (6 bases). Germline V gene sequence: CDR1 SNHLY, CDR2 FYNNEI. V lost 1 base to trimming and J lost 2 bases, with 15 bases between them. The CDR3 has 16 amino acids. CDR3 loop: CASSEGRDITAYEQYF. As DNA, the CDR3 is TGTGCCAGCAGTGAAGGTAGGGACATAACAGCCTACGAGCAGTACTTC.

V usage is TRBV11-2 and J usage is TRBJ2-7; D is ambiguous. The V gene lost 1 base and the J gene lost 4 bases, with 8 bases spanning the gap. CDR3 length: 13 amino acids. Germline V lookup: CDR1 SGHAT, CDR2 FQNNGV. The CDR3 coding sequence is TGTGCCAGCAGCTTAGGATCTAAATACGAGCAGTACTTC. This encodes CASSLGSKYEQYF. The entire variable domain, with the rest obtained from reference TRBV11-2 and TRBJ2-7, is as follows: EAGVAQSPRYKIIEKRQSVAFWCNPISGHATLYWYQQILGQGPKLLIQFQNNGVVDDSQLPKDRFSAERLKGVDSTLKIQPAKLEDSAVYLCASSLGSKYEQYFGPGTRLTVT.

The chain joins TRBV28 to TRBJ2-7, with a weak D call TRBD2 (5 bases). CDR1 MDHEN and CDR2 SYDVKM come from the germline V gene. The length of the CDR3 is 13 residues. V lost 5 bases and J 7 bases, leaving 15 bases between the germline ends. The CDR3 bases are TGTGCCAGCAGTCAAGCGGCTTGGGGAGAGCAGTACTTC. Translated, it gives CASSQAAWGEQYF. The full variable domain, with the rest looked up from reference TRBV28 and TRBJ2-7, is DVKVTQSSRYLVKRTGEKVFLECVQDMDHENMFWYRQDPGLGLRLIYFSYDVKMKEKGDIPEGYSVSREKKERFSLILESASTNQTSMYLCASSQAAWGEQYFGPGTRLTVT.

The chain uses TRBV2 and TRBJ2-7; 9 nucleotides match TRBD1. The CDR3 is 13 residues long. Trimming at V came to 5 bases and at J to 3 bases, leaving 2 bases not matched to a gene. Germline CDR1 reads SNHLY; CDR2 reads FYNNEI. DNA for the CDR3: TGTGCCAGCAGTAAGACAGGGGGCTACGAGCAGTACTTC. Its protein is CASSKTGGYEQYF.